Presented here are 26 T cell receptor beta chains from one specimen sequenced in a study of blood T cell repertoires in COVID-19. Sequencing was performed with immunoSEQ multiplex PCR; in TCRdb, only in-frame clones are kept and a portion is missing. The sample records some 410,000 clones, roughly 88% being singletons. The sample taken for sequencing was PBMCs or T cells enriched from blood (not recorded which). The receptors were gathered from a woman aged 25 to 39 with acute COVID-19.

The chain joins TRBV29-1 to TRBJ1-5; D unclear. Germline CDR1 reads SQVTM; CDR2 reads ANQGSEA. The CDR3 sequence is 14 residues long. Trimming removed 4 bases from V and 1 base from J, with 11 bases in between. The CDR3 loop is CSVVPAGSNQPQHF. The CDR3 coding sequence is TGCAGCGTTGTCCCAGCAGGCAGCAATCAGCCCCAGCATTTT.

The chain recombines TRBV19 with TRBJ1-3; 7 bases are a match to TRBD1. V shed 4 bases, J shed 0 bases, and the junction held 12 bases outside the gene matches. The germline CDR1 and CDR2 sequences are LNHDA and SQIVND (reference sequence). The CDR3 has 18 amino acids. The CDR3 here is CASSKPRGQSNSGNTIYF. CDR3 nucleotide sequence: TGTGCCAGTAGTAAACCCCGGGGACAGTCGAACTCTGGAAACACCATATATTTT.

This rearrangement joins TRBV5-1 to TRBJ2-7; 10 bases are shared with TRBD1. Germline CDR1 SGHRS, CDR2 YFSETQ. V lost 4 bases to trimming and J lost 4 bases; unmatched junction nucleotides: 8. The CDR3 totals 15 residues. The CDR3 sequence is CASSPTGTGVYEQYF. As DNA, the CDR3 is TGCGCCAGCAGCCCCACCGGGACAGGGGTTTACGAGCAGTACTTC.

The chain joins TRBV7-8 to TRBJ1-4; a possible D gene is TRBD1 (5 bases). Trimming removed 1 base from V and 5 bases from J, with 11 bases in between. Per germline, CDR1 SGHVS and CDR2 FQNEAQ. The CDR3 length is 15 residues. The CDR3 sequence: CASSLGTLVNEKLFF. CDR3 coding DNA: TGTGCCAGCAGCTTAGGGACACTCGTCAATGAAAAACTGTTTTTT.

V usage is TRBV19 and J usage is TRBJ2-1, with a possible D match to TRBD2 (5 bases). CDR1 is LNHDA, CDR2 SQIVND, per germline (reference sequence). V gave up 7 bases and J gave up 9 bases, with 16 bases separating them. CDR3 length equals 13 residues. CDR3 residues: CASKADGIGEQFF. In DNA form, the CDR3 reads TGTGCCAGTAAGGCTGACGGGATTGGTGAGCAGTTCTTC.

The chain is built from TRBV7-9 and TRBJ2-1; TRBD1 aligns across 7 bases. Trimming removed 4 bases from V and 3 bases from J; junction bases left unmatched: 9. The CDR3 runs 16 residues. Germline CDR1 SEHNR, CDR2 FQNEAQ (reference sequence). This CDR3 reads CASSSRDRGFYNEQFF. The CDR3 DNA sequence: TGTGCCAGCAGCTCCCGGGACAGAGGCTTCTACAATGAGCAGTTCTTC.

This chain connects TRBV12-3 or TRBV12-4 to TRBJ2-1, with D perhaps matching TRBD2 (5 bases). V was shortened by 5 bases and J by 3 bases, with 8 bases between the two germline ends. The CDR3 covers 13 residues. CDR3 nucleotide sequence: TGTGCCAGCAGTGACACTAGCTACAATGAGCAGTTCTTC. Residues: CASSDTSYNEQFF.

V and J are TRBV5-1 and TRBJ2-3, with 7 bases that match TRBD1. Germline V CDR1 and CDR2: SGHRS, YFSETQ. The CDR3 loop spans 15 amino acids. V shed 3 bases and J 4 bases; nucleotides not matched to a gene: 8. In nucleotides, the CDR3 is TGCGCCAGCAGCTCCCGACAGGGACGGGCAGATACGCAGTATTTT. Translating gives CASSSRQGRADTQYF.

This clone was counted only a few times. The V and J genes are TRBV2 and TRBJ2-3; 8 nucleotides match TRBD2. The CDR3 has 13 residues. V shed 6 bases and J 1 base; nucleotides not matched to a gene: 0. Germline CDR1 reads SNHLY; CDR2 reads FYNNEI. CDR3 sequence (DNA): TGTGCCAGCAGCGGGGGGGGCACAGATACGCAGTATTTT. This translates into CASSGGGTDTQYF.

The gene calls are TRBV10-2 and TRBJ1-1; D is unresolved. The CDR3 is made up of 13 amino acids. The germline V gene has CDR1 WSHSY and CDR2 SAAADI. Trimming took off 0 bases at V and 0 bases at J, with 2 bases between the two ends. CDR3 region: CASSESVNTEAFF. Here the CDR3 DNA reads TGCGCCAGCAGTGAGTCCGTGAACACTGAAGCTTTCTTT.

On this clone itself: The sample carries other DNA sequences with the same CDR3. The CDR3 sequence is CASSPRQGAVDEQFF. The CDR3, as DNA: TGTGCCAGCAGCCCCAGACAGGGGGCGGTTGATGAGCAGTTCTTC. The chain employs TRBV13 and TRBJ2-1; TRBD1 aligns across 10 bases. The CDR3 totals 15 residues. Germline CDR1 is PRHDT and CDR2 is FYEKMQ (reference sequence). V was clipped by 5 bases and J by 8 bases; unmatched bases: 9.

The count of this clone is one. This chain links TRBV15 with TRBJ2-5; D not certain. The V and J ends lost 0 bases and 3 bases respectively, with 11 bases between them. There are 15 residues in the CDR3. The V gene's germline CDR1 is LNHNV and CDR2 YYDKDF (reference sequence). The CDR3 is CATSRDFTTEETQYF. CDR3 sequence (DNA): TGTGCCACCAGCAGAGATTTCACTACCGAAGAGACCCAGTACTTC.

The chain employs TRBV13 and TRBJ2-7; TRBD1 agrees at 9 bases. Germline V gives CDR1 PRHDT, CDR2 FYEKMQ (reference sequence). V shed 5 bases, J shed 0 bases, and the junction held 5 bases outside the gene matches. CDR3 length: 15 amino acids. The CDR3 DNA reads TGTGCCAGCAGCCCAGGGACAGGGAGCTCCTACGAGCAGTACTTC. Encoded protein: CASSPGTGSSYEQYF.

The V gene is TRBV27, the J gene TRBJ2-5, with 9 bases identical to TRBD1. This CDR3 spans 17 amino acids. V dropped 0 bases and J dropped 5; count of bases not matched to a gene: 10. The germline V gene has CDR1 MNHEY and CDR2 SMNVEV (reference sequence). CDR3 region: CASSLSTLGQGPETQYF. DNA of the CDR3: TGTGCCAGCAGTTTATCAACCCTGGGACAGGGCCCCGAGACCCAGTACTTC.

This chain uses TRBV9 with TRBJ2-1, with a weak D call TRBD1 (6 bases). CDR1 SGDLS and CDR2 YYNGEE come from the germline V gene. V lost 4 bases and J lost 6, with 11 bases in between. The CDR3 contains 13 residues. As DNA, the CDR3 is TGTGCCAGCAGCACCGGACAGAGCAATGAGCAGTTCTTC. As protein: CASSTGQSNEQFF.

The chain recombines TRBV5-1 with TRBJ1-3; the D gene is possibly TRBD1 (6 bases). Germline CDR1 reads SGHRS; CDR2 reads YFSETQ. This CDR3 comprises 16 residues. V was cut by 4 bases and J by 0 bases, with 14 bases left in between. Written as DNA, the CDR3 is TGCGCCAGCAGCCCAACCGGACAGTCCTCTGGAAACACCATATATTTT. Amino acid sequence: CASSPTGQSSGNTIYF.

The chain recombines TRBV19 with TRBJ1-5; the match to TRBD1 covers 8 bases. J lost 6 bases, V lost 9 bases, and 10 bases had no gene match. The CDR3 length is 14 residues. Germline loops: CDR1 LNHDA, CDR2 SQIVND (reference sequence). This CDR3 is CASERRQGSQPQHF. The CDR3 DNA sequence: TGTGCCAGCGAGAGGAGACAGGGGAGTCAGCCCCAGCATTTT.

The CDR3 DNA is TGTGCCAGTAGTAGCTACAACACTGAAGCTTTCTTT. Its protein is CASSSYNTEAFF. The genes are TRBV19 and TRBJ1-1; D gene ambiguous. Germline CDR1 reads LNHDA; CDR2 reads SQIVND (reference sequence). The V end lost 4 bases, the J end lost 2 bases, and 5 bases lay between the germline ends. The CDR3 length is 12 residues.

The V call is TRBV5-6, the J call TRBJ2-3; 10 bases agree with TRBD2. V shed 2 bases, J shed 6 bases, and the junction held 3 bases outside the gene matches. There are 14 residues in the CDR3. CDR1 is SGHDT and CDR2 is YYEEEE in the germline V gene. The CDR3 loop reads CASSLRSGGDTQYF. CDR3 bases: TGTGCCAGCAGCTTACGTAGCGGGGGGGATACGCAGTATTTT.

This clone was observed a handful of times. CDR3 nucleotides: TGTGCCAGCGATACGGGAATTGGGCAGCCCCAGCATTTT. Its translation is CASDTGIGQPQHF. This chain uses TRBV12-3 or TRBV12-4 with TRBJ1-5, with D hard to call. Between the trimmed V and J ends, which lost 8 bases and 7 bases, there was a span of 15 bases. The CDR3 has 13 residues.

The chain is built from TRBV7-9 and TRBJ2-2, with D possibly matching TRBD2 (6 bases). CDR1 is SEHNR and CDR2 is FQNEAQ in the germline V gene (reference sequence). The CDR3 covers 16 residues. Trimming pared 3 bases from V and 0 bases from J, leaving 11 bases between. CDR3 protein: CASSLNRDSNTGELFF. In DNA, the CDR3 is TGTGCCAGCAGCTTGAACCGGGACTCGAACACCGGGGAGCTGTTTTTT.

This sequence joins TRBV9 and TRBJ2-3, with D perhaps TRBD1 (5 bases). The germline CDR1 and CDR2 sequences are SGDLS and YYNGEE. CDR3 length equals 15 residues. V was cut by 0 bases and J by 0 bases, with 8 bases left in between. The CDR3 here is CASSVGGRSTDTQYF. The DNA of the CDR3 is TGTGCCAGCAGCGTAGGGGGCCGTAGCACAGATACGCAGTATTTT.

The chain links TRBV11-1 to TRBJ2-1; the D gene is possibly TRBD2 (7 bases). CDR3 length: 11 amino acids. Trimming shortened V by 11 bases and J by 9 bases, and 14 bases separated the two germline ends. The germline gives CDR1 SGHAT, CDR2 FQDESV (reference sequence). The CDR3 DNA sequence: TGTGCCGTCGGGGGGCAGGGTGAGCAGTTCTTC. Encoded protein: CAVGGQGEQFF.

Here the CDR3 DNA reads TGTGCCAGCAGCTCCTCGGGAGGGTCGGATTCACCCCTCCACTTT. This encodes CASSSSGGSDSPLHF. The chain uses TRBV7-3 and TRBJ1-6, with D hard to call. Trimming stripped 4 bases from V and 8 bases from J, with 15 bases between. CDR3 length: 15 residues. Per the germline V gene, CDR1 is SGHTA and CDR2 is FQGTGA.

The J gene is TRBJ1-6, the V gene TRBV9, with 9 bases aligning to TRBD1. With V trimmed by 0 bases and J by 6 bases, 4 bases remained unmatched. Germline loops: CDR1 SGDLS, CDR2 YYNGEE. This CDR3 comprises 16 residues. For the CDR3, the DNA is TGTGCCAGCAGCGTAGCCCCGACAGGGGGTAATTCACCCCTCCACTTT. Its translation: CASSVAPTGGNSPLHF. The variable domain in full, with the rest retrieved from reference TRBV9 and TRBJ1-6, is DSGVTQTPKHLITATGQRVTLRCSPRSGDLSVYWYQQSLDQGLQFLIQYYNGEERAKGNILERFSAQQFPDLHSELNLSSLELGDSALYFCASSVAPTGGNSPLHFGNGTRLTVT.

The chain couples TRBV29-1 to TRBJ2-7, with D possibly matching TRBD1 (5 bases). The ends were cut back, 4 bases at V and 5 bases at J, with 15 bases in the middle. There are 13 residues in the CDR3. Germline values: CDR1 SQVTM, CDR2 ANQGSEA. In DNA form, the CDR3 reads TGCAGCGTTGTTCAGGGCGTTTTAGACGAGCAGTACTTC. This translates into CSVVQGVLDEQYF.